The 15 T cell receptor beta chains below all came from one sample that was sequenced in a study of T cells in Graves' hyperthyroidism and ophthalmopathy. What was amplified from RNA transcripts were TCR beta CDR3 regions. The TCR CDR3 was amplified in a first-round RT-PCR using the HTBI primer set. One entry per CDR3 protein, called by TCRdb with MiXCR from the multiplex PCR reads. This table holds about 770,000 distinct CDR3 sequences, over 15% found once. Sequences were obtained from blood. The receptor set was obtained from a woman aged 50 to 65 with Graves' hyperthyroidism that later progressed to Graves' ophthalmopathy.

This clonotype was seen ten or more times. V and J are TRBV12-3 or TRBV12-4 and TRBJ1-1; a weak D match, TRBD1 (6 bases). The CDR3 runs 14 residues. Trimming pared 5 bases from V and 1 base from J, leaving 11 bases between. CDR3 in amino acids: CASSPGTPNTEAFF. In nucleotides, the CDR3 is TGTGCCAGCAGTCCAGGGACACCGAACACTGAAGCTTTCTTT.

This clonotype has just a few counts. This chain joins TRBV5-5 and TRBJ1-1; D not resolved. Germline V CDR1 and CDR2: SGHKS, YYEKEE (reference sequence). V dropped 0 bases and J dropped 5 bases, with 14 bases sitting between them. The CDR3 has 15 amino acids. The CDR3 protein is CASSLDSGYWTEAFF. In DNA form, the CDR3 reads TGTGCCAGCAGCTTGGATTCGGGCTACTGGACTGAAGCTTTCTTT.

This clonotype turned up a few times. The genes are TRBV19 and TRBJ1-1; D remains ambiguous. Germline lookup yields CDR1 LNHDA and CDR2 SQIVND (reference sequence). This CDR3 comprises 11 residues. The V and J ends lost 2 bases and 7 bases respectively, with 5 bases between them. The CDR3 here is CASSIRVEAFF. The CDR3 bases are TGTGCCAGTAGTATACGGGTTGAAGCTTTCTTT. Based on the CDR3 plus reference TRBV19 and TRBJ1-1, the full variable domain is DGGITQSPKYLFRKEGQNVTLSCEQNLNHDAMYWYRQDPGQGLRLIYYSQIVNDFQKGDIAEGYSVSREKKESFPLTVTSAQKNPTAFYLCASSIRVEAFFGQGTRLTVV.

This clonotype appeared many times. The V gene is TRBV3-1, the J gene TRBJ2-4; tentatively, D is TRBD2 (5 bases). V gave up 1 base and J gave up 7 bases, with 5 bases separating them. From germline, CDR1 is LGHDT and CDR2 YNNKEL (reference sequence). The CDR3 extends over 12 amino acids. CDR3 DNA: TGTGCCAGCAGCCAAGGCGGGAACATTCAGTACTTC. Amino acid sequence: CASSQGGNIQYF.

The rearrangement links TRBV11-2 to TRBJ2-7; D gene unclear. Germline V lookup: CDR1 SGHAT, CDR2 FQNNGV. Trimming left V 5 bases short and J 3 bases short, with 14 bases between. This CDR3 region has 14 residues. The CDR3 DNA is TGTGCCAGCAGCATAACAGTGGGAAGCTACGAGCAGTACTTC. It translates to CASSITVGSYEQYF.

The chain joins TRBV19 to TRBJ1-2; unclear D gene. CDR3 length equals 13 residues. Germline CDR1 reads LNHDA; CDR2 reads SQIVND (reference sequence). V was trimmed by 8 bases and J by 1 base, leaving 11 bases between them. CDR3 coding DNA: TGTGCCAGTGGCACTCGCAGTAACTATGGCTACACCTTC. This encodes CASGTRSNYGYTF.

The chain employs TRBV7-9 and TRBJ1-6; D may be TRBD1 (5 bases). V was trimmed by 4 bases and J by 7 bases, leaving 14 bases between them. Germline CDR1 and CDR2: SEHNR and FQNEAQ (reference sequence). The CDR3 contains 15 residues. CDR3 DNA: TGTGCCAGCAGCTCCCTGGGGGGTTTGAATTCACCCCTCCACTTT. Its protein is CASSSLGGLNSPLHF.

This sequence joins TRBV19 and TRBJ2-1; tentative D call: TRBD1 (6 bases). In germline, CDR1 is LNHDA, CDR2 SQIVND (reference sequence). V was trimmed by 4 bases and J by 3 bases, leaving 10 bases between them. CDR3 size: 14 residues. In nucleotides, the CDR3 is TGTGCCAGTAGTAGCCTACAGGGCTACAATGAGCAGTTCTTC. Its protein product is CASSSLQGYNEQFF.

A few counts support this clonotype. This chain joins TRBV20-1 and TRBJ2-2; 8 bases line up with TRBD2. The length of the CDR3 is 14 residues. Unmatched junction bases numbered 9, after V lost 6 bases and J lost 6 bases. Germline values: CDR1 DFQATT, CDR2 SNEGSKA (reference sequence). CDR3 bases: TGCAGTGCCTCGGGGGGGCTGGAGGCCGGGGAGCTGTTTTTT. Encoded protein: CSASGGLEAGELFF.

Remarks on this clonotype: A much larger clone differs by one base, so this may be a read error. CDR3 protein: CASSLSAGISTEAFF. The DNA of the CDR3 is TGTGCCAGCAGTTTATCAGCAGGGATTAGCACTGAAGCTTTCTTT. The rearrangement links TRBV27 to TRBJ1-1, with D possibly matching TRBD1 (5 bases). CDR3 length: 15 residues. Trimming shortened V by 0 bases and J by 4 bases, and 12 bases separated the two germline ends. The germline V gene has CDR1 MNHEY and CDR2 SMNVEV (reference sequence).

This clonotype was observed at least ten times. The chain uses TRBV20-1 and TRBJ1-1; no clear D gene. The CDR3 is made up of 11 amino acids. Germline-derived CDR1 and CDR2 are DFQATT and SNEGSKA (reference sequence). Trimming pared 6 bases from V and 10 bases from J, leaving 15 bases between. CDR3 sequence: CSADPLWGAFF. CDR3 DNA: TGCAGTGCGGACCCTTTGTGGGGAGCTTTCTTT.

Many counts were recorded for this clonotype. The chain couples TRBV3-1 to TRBJ1-2, with D uncertain. The V gene's germline CDR1 is LGHDT and CDR2 YNNKEL (reference sequence). CDR3 length: 13 amino acids. The V end was cut by 3 bases, the J end by 4 bases, with 9 bases between. The CDR3 spells CASSQEKLYGYTF. The CDR3 DNA is TGTGCCAGCAGCCAGGAGAAACTCTATGGCTACACCTTC.

This clonotype was found many times. This chain connects TRBV5-1 to TRBJ2-3, with 10 bases matching TRBD1. CDR1 is SGHRS, CDR2 YFSETQ, per germline. This CDR3 region has 16 residues. Trimming cost V 4 bases and J 2 bases; bases outside gene matches: 7. The CDR3 protein is CASSPTDRGDTDTQYF. The CDR3 DNA reads TGCGCCAGCAGCCCGACGGACAGGGGGGACACAGATACGCAGTATTTT.

This clonotype was counted a few times. The V gene is TRBV10-3, the J gene TRBJ1-1; weak D call: TRBD1 (5 bases). The CDR3 spans 14 residues. Trimming cost V 3 bases and J 1 base, with 9 bases left between them. CDR1 and CDR2 (germline): ENHRY, SYGVKD. CDR3: CAISDRGANTEAFF. CDR3 sequence (DNA): TGTGCCATCAGTGATCGAGGGGCGAACACTGAAGCTTTCTTT.

The J gene is TRBJ1-3, the V gene TRBV15; TRBD1 is a possible D gene (5 bases). Trimming stripped 4 bases from V and 0 bases from J, with 13 bases between. The V gene's germline CDR1 is LNHNV and CDR2 YYDKDF (reference sequence). There are 16 residues in the CDR3. For the CDR3, the DNA is TGTGCCACCAGCATGGGGCCCCCGAGCTCTGGAAACACCATATATTTT. Amino acid sequence: CATSMGPPSSGNTIYF.